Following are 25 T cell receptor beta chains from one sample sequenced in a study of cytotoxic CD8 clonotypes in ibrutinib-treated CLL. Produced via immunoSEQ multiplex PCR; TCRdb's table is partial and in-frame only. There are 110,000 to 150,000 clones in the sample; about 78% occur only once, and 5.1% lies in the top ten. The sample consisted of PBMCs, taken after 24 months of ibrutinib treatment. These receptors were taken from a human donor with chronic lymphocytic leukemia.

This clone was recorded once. The CDR3 here is CASSPGRNTGELFF. The CDR3 nucleotides read TGTGCCAGCAGCCCGGGACGGAACACCGGGGAGCTGTTTTTT. The V gene is TRBV6-6, the J gene TRBJ2-2; D could derive from TRBD1 or TRBD2 (5 bases each). Deletions cut 6 bases from V and 1 base from J, with 9 bases between. Looked up from germline, CDR1 is MNHNY and CDR2 is SVGAGI (reference sequence). This CDR3 has 14 residues.

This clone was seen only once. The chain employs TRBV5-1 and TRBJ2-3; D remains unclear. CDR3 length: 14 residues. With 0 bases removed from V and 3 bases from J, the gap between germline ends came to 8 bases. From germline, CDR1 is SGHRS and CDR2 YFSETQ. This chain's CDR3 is CASSLGVGTDTQYF. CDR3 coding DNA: TGCGCCAGCAGCTTGGGGGTTGGTACAGATACGCAGTATTTT.

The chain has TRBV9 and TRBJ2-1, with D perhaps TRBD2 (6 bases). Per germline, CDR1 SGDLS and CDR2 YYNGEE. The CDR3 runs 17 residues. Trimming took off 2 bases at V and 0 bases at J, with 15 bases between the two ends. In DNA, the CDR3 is TGTGCCAGCAGCGTCTCGATAGCGGAAAGCTCCTACAATGAGCAGTTCTTC. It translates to CASSVSIAESSYNEQFF.

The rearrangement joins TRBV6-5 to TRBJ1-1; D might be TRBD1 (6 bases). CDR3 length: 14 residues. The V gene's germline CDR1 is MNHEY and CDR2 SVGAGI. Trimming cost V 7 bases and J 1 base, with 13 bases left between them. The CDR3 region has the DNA TGTGCCAGCAACCGGGGGCTCCGGAACACTGAAGCTTTCTTT. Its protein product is CASNRGLRNTEAFF.

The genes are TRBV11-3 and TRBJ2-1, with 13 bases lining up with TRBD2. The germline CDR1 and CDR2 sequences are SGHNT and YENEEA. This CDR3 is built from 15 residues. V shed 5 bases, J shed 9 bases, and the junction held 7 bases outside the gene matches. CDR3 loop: CASSRTSGGAGEQFF. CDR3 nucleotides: TGTGCCAGCAGCCGAACTAGCGGGGGGGCCGGTGAGCAGTTCTTC.

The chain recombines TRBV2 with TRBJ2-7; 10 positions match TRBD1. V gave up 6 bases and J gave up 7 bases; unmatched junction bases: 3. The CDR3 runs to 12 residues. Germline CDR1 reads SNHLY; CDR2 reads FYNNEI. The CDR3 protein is CASSPDRGEQYF. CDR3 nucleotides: TGTGCCAGCAGCCCGGACAGGGGGGAGCAGTACTTC.

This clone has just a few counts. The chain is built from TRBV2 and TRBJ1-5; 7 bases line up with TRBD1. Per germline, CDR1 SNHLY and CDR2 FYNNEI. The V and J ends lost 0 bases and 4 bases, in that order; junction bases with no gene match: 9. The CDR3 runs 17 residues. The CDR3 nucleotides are TGTGCCAGCAGTGAAGCGCTTGGGACAGATGCTAATCAGCCCCAGCATTTT. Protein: CASSEALGTDANQPQHF. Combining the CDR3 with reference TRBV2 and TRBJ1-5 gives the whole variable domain EPEVTQTPSHQVTQMGQEVILRCVPISNHLYFYWYRQILGQKVEFLVSFYNNEISEKSEIFDDQFSVERPDGSNFTLKIRSTKLEDSAMYFCASSEALGTDANQPQHFGDGTRLSIL.

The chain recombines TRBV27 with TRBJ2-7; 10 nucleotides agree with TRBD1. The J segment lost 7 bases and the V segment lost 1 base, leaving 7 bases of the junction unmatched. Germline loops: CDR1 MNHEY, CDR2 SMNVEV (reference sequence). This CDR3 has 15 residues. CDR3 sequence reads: CASSLYLADRGEQYF. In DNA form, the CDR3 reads TGTGCCAGCAGTTTATATCTCGCGGACAGGGGGGAGCAGTACTTC.

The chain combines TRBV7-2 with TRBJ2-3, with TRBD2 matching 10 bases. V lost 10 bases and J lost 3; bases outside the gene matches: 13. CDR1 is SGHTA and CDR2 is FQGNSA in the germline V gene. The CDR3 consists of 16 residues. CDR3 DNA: TGTGCCATCAACCCAGCGGGAGGGCCGGGGACAGATACGCAGTATTTT. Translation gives CAINPAGGPGTDTQYF.

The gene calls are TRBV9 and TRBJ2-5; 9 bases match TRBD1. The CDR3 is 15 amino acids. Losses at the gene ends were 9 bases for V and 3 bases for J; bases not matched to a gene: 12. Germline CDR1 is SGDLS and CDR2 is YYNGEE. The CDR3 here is CATPPGQGTKETQYF. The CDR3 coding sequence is TGTGCCACACCCCCGGGACAGGGAACAAAAGAGACCCAGTACTTC.

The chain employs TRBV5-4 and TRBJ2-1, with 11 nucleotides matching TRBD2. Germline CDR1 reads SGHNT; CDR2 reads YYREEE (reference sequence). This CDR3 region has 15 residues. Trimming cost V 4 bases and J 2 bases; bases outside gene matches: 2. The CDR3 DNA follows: TGTGCCAGCAGCATGACTAGCGGGGCCTACAATGAGCAGTTCTTC. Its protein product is CASSMTSGAYNEQFF.

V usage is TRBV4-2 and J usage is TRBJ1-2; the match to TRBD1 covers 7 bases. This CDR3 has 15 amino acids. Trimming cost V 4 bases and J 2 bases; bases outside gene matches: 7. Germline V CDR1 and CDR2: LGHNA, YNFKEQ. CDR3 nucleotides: TGTGCCAGCAGCCCCGCCCCGGGACAGAACTATGGCTACACCTTC. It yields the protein CASSPAPGQNYGYTF.

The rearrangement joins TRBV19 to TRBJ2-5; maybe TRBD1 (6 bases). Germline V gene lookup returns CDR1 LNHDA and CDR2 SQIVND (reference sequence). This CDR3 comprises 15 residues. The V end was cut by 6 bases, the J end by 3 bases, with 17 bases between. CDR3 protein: CASSRGRGLEETQYF. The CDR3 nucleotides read TGTGCCAGTAGCAGGGGCAGGGGTTTAGAAGAGACCCAGTACTTC.

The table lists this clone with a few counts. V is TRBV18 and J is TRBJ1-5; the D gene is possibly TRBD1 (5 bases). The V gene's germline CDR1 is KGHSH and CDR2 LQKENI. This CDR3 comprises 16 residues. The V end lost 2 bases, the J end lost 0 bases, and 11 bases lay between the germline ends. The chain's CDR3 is CASSPSGTDSNQPQHF. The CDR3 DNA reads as TGTGCCAGCTCACCATCCGGGACCGATAGCAATCAGCCCCAGCATTTT.

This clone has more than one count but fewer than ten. The CDR3 protein is CAWSVNQRWVGQYF. The CDR3 DNA reads as TGTGCCTGGAGTGTAAACCAGCGCTGGGTGGGGCAGTACTTC. This chain connects TRBV30 to TRBJ2-7; no definite D call. Germline V CDR1 and CDR2: GTSNPN, SVGIG (reference sequence). This CDR3 contains 14 residues. The V gene lost 0 bases and the J gene lost 9 bases, with 18 bases spanning the gap.

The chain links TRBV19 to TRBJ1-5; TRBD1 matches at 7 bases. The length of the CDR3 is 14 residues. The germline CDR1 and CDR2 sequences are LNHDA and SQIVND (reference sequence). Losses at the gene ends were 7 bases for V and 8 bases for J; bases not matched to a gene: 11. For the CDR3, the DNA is TGTGCCAGTAAAGGGACAGCCAGGGGGAAGCCCCAGCATTTT. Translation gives CASKGTARGKPQHF.

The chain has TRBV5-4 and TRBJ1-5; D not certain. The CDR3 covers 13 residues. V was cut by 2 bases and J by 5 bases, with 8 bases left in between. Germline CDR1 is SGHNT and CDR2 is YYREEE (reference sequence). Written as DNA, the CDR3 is TGTGCCAGCAGCTTTGACGGCGATCAGCCCCAGCATTTT. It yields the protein CASSFDGDQPQHF.

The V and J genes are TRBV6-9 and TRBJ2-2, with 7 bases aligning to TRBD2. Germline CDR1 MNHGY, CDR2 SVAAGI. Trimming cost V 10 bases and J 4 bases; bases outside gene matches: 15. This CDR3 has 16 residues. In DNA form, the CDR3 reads TGTGCCACCCGGTGGGGGGGTCGGGTACCCACCGGGGAGCTGTTTTTT. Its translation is CATRWGGRVPTGELFF.

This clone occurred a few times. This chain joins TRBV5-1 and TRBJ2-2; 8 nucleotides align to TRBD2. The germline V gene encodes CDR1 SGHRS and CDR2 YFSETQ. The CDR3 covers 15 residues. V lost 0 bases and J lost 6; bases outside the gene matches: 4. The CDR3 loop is CASSLAPGGAGELFF. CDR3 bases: TGCGCCAGCAGCTTGGCCCCGGGAGGGGCCGGGGAGCTGTTTTTT.

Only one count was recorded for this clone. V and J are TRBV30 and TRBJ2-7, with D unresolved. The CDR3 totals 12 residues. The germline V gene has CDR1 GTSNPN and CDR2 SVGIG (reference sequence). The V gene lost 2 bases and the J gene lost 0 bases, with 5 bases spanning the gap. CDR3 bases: TGTGCCTGGAGTTGGAGCTCCTACGAGCAGTACTTC. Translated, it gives CAWSWSSYEQYF.

CDR3 in amino acids: CASSVERTLYSGANVLTF. The CDR3 DNA reads as TGTGCCAGCAGCGTAGAGCGGACTCTTTACTCTGGGGCCAACGTCCTGACTTTC. The chain employs TRBV9 and TRBJ2-6; weak D call: TRBD2 (5 bases). The CDR3 has 18 residues. Germline assignment: CDR1 SGDLS and CDR2 YYNGEE. V gave up 0 bases and J gave up 0 bases, with 13 bases separating them.

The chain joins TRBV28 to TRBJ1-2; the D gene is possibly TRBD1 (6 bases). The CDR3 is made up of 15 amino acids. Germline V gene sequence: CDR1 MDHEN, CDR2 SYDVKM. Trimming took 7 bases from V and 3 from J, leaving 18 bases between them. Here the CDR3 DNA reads TGTGCCAGCACGAAAGGGGCGGGGGGCGACTATGGCTACACCTTC. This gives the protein CASTKGAGGDYGYTF.

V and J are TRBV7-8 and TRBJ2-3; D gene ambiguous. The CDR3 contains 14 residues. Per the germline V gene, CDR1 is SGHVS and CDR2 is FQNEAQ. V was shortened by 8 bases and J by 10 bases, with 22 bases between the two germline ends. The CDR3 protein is CASGQPPKGGAQYF. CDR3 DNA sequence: TGTGCCAGCGGCCAACCACCGAAGGGTGGGGCGCAGTATTTT.

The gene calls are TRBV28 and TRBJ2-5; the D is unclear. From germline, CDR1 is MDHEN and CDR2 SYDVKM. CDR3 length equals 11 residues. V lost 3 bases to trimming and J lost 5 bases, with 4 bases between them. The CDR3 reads CASSLRETQYF. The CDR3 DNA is TGTGCCAGCAGTTTGAGGGAGACCCAGTACTTC. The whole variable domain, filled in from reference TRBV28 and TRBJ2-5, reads DVKVTQSSRYLVKRTGEKVFLECVQDMDHENMFWYRQDPGLGLRLIYFSYDVKMKEKGDIPEGYSVSREKKERFSLILESASTNQTSMYLCASSLRETQYFGPGTRLLVL.

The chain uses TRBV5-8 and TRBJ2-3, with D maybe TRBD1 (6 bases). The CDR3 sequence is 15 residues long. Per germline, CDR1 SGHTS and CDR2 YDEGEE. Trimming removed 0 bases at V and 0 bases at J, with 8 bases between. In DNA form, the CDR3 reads TGTGCCAGCAGCTTGGGGACAGAGAGCACAGATACGCAGTATTTT. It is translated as CASSLGTESTDTQYF. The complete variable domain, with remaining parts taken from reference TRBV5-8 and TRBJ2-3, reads EAGVTQSPTHLIKTRGQQATLRCSPISGHTSVYWYQQALGLGLQFLLWYDEGEERNRGNFPPRFSGRQFPNYSSELNVNALELEDSALYLCASSLGTESTDTQYFGPGTRLTVL.